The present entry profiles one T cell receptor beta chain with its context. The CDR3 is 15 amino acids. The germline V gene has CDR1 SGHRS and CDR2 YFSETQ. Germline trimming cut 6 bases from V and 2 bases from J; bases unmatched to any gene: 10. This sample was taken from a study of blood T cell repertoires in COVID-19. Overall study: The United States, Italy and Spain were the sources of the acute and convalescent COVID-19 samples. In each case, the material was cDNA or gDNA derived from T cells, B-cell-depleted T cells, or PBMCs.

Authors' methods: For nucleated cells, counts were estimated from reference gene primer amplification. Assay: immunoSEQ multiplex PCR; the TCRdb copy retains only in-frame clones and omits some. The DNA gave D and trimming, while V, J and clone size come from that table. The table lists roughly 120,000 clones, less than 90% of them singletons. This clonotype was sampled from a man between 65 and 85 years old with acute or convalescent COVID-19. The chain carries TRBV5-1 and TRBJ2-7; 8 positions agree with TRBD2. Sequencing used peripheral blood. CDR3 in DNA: TGCGCCAGCACCCGCTTTACGGGGGGGCCCTACGAGCAGTACTTC. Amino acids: CASTRFTGGPYEQYF.